This is a list of T cell receptor beta chains from one sample in a study of Ad26.COV2.S vaccination and SARS-CoV-2 variants. TCRdb keeps only in-frame clones here, not all; method: immunoSEQ multiplex PCR. The profile shows about 680,000 clones, 80% to 90% of them singletons. Source: peripheral blood, taken in a trial of Ad26.COV2.S vaccine versus placebo. These receptors all stem from a person between 18 and 65 years old who received the Ad26.COV2.S COVID-19 vaccine or a placebo. The CDR3 runs from the conserved cysteine through the conserved F or W. D genes are given only for firm matches. Size is stated for part of the rows, as once, few or many counts, or as a class when the clone is expanded.

D	J	size	V	CDR3	DNA
TRBD2	TRBJ2-5	.	TRBV3-1/TRBV3-2	CASSLRASGRAQETQYF	TGTGCCAGCAGCCTCAGGGCTAGCGGGAGGGCCCAAGAGACCCAGTACTTC
.	TRBJ2-3	.	TRBV24-1	CATSDLSEAQYF	TGTGCCACCAGTGATCTTAGTGAAGCGCAGTATTTT
.	TRBJ1-2	.	TRBV14	CASSQGGPGRYSSYGYTF	TGTGCCAGCAGCCAAGGAGGGCCCGGCCGCTATAGTTCATATGGCTACACCTTC
.	TRBJ2-5	once	TRBV18	CASSLRETQYF	TGTGCCAGCTCACTTCGAGAGACCCAGTACTTC
.	TRBJ1-5	.	TRBV3-1/TRBV3-2	CASSQPGDNQPQHF	TGTGCCAGCAGCCAACCGGGGGACAATCAGCCCCAGCATTTT
.	TRBJ1-2	.	TRBV20-1	CSGPHFGYTF	TGCAGTGGCCCCCATTTTGGCTACACCTTC
.	TRBJ2-4	.	TRBV24-1	CATALRRAKNIQYF	TGTGCCACCGCCTTAAGGAGGGCCAAAAACATTCAGTACTTC
TRBD2	TRBJ2-7	.	TRBV13	CASSAGLAGGIWQYF	TGTGCCAGCAGCGCGGGACTAGCGGGGGGGATATGGCAGTACTTC
TRBD1	TRBJ2-5	once	TRBV5-1	CASSPGTAQQETQYF	TGCGCCAGCAGCCCCGGGACAGCCCAACAAGAGACCCAGTACTTC
.	TRBJ1-3	.	TRBV6-2/TRBV6-3	CASSYFLGNTIYF	TGTGCCAGCAGTTACTTTTTGGGAAACACCATATATTTT
TRBD2	TRBJ2-1	.	TRBV5-1	CASRSGGSSEQFF	TGCGCCAGCCGGTCCGGCGGGAGTAGTGAGCAGTTCTTC
TRBD1	TRBJ2-5	.	TRBV11-3	CASSTKTGTTQETQYF	TGTGCCAGCAGTACCAAGACAGGGACAACCCAAGAGACCCAGTACTTC
TRBD1	TRBJ1-2	.	TRBV5-4	CASSIQQGARGYTF	TGTGCCAGCAGCATTCAACAGGGGGCACGGGGCTACACCTTC
.	TRBJ2-4	once	TRBV4-3	CASSQVSPGGATKNIQYF	TGCGCCAGCAGCCAAGTCTCCCCGGGGGGCGCAACCAAAAACATTCAGTACTTC
.	TRBJ1-5	.	TRBV6-2/TRBV6-3	CASSLFYQPQHF	TGTGCCAGCAGCCTGTTTTATCAGCCCCAGCATTTT
.	TRBJ2-3	.	TRBV14	CASSPGNTQYF	TGTGCCAGCAGCCCCGGAAATACGCAGTATTTT
.	TRBJ2-7	.	TRBV14	CASSPWDGSYEQYF	TGTGCCAGCAGCCCTTGGGACGGCTCGTACGAGCAGTACTTC
TRBD1	TRBJ2-1	.	TRBV7-2	CASSLVRTGGGDEQFF	TGTGCCAGCAGCCTTGTAAGGACAGGGGGCGGCGATGAGCAGTTCTTC
.	TRBJ2-7	.	TRBV6-2/TRBV6-3	CASSSTGDYEQYF	TGTGCCAGCAGTTCGACGGGCGACTACGAGCAGTACTTC
TRBD2	TRBJ2-7	once	TRBV7-2	CASSPPRGGKYEQYF	TGTGCCAGCAGCCCTCCCCGCGGGGGGAAGTACGAGCAGTACTTC
.	TRBJ1-3	few	TRBV6-5	CASSYSKVHSGNTIYF	TGTGCCAGCAGTTACTCGAAAGTCCACTCTGGAAACACCATATATTTT
TRBD2	TRBJ2-5	once	TRBV5-1	CASSPSTSGGETQYF	TGCGCCAGCTCCCCGTCGACTAGCGGGGGGGAGACCCAGTACTTC
TRBD2	TRBJ2-3	.	TRBV7-9	CASSLKPGLADRDTQYF	TGTGCCAGCAGCTTAAAACCGGGACTAGCGGACAGGGATACGCAGTATTTT
.	TRBJ2-5	.	TRBV3-1/TRBV3-2	CASSQGAQETQYF	TGTGCCAGCAGCCAAGGAGCCCAAGAGACCCAGTACTTC
TRBD2	TRBJ2-1	.	TRBV18	CASSPLGLAGTSYNEQFF	TGTGCCAGCTCACCCTTGGGACTAGCGGGAACCTCCTACAATGAGCAGTTCTTC
TRBD2	TRBJ2-1	once	TRBV5-1	CASSLASGGENEQFF	TGCGCCAGCAGCTTGGCTAGCGGGGGAGAGAATGAGCAGTTCTTC
TRBD1	TRBJ1-1	.	TRBV27	CATRQGSNTEAFF	TGTGCCACCCGACAGGGTTCGAACACTGAAGCTTTCTTT
TRBD1	TRBJ2-7	.	TRBV6-5	CASLPGTAYSYEQYF	TGTGCCAGCTTGCCCGGGACAGCTTACTCCTACGAGCAGTACTTC
.	TRBJ1-5	.	TRBV5-1	CASTRKFLNQPQHF	TGCGCCAGCACCCGTAAATTCCTCAATCAGCCCCAGCATTTT
TRBD2	TRBJ2-3	.	TRBV24-1	CATSDPWGSGRAADTQYF	TGTGCCACCAGTGACCCCTGGGGTAGCGGGAGGGCCGCAGATACGCAGTATTTT
TRBD2	TRBJ2-2	.	TRBV5-1	CASSWGRLAGSTGELFF	TGCGCCAGCAGCTGGGGGAGACTAGCGGGGTCCACCGGGGAGCTGTTTTTT
.	TRBJ1-2	.	TRBV5-5	CASSYPGRAYGYTF	TGTGCCAGCAGCTATCCCGGCCGGGCCTATGGCTACACCTTC
.	TRBJ1-4	.	TRBV2	CASTRRGRATNEKLFF	TGTGCCAGCACCCGACGGGGAAGGGCAACTAATGAAAAACTGTTTTTT